The source of this T cell receptor beta chain is a study of blood T cell repertoires in COVID-19. About the study: Both acute and convalescent COVID-19 samples were obtained from the United States, Italy and Spain. Sample material is recorded as cDNA or gDNA derived from T cells, B-cell-depleted T cells, or PBMCs.

Profiling relied on immunoSEQ multiplex PCR, and the TCRdb table lists in-frame clones only, not all of them. The profile shows approximately 200,000 clones, 80% to 85% of them singletons. The CDR3 is made up of 15 amino acids. Germline V gives CDR1 SGHTA, CDR2 FQGNSA. With V trimmed by 2 bases and J by 2 bases, 2 bases remained unmatched. The chain is built from TRBV7-2 and TRBJ1-3, with 8 bases fitting TRBD1. The specimen sequenced was peripheral blood. This receptor was identified in a woman aged 60-75 years with acute or convalescent COVID-19. CDR3 in DNA: TGTGCCAGCAGCTTATCGACAGGGGCTGGAAACACCATATATTTT. Its protein product is CASSLSTGAGNTIYF.